This is a list of T cell receptor beta chains from one sample in a study of cytomegalovirus exposure and HLA in healthy donors. Sequenced by immunoSEQ multiplex PCR; TCRdb stores in-frame clones only, minus some. The sample lists 86,000 or so clones; 70% to 80% were seen once. The sequencing input was PBMCs. The receptors were gathered from a woman aged 40 to 55 in good health and CMV-seropositive. Both conserved end residues are part of each CDR3. A D gene is named only where the DNA matches it firmly. Size tells how often a clone was seen (once, few, many) or the class of an expanded clone, and some rows leave it out.

>-|-|TRBV7-8|TRBJ2-7
CASSFSRVEQYF
TGTGCCAGCAGCTTTTCCAGGGTTGAGCAGTACTTC
>-|TRBD1|TRBV9|TRBJ1-2
CASSAPGGGSYGYTF
TGTGCCAGCAGCGCCCCAGGGGGAGGCAGCTATGGCTACACCTTC
>-|TRBD2|TRBV5-4|TRBJ2-7
CASSDLAGGSYEQYF
TGTGCCAGCAGCGATCTAGCGGGAGGCTCCTACGAGCAGTACTTC
>-|-|TRBV29-1|TRBJ1-1
CSVEGPPAKAFF
TGCAGCGTGGAGGGGCCCCCCGCGAAAGCTTTCTTT
>few|-|TRBV6-4|TRBJ2-2
CASSDRPDTGELFF
TGTGCCAGCAGTGACCGCCCAGACACCGGGGAGCTGTTTTTT
>-|-|TRBV18|TRBJ1-1
CASSTMAGQIITEAFF
TGTGCCAGCTCAACCATGGCCGGACAGATAATCACTGAAGCTTTCTTT
>once|TRBD2|TRBV25-1|TRBJ2-3
CASSGGGSTDTQYF
TGTGCCAGCAGTGGCGGGGGGAGTACAGATACGCAGTATTTT
>-|TRBD2|TRBV5-1|TRBJ2-2
CASSPTSGGAGELFF
TGCGCCAGCAGCCCTACTAGCGGGGGTGCCGGGGAGCTGTTTTTT
>once|-|TRBV28|TRBJ2-7
CASSFWRFEQYF
TGTGCCAGCAGTTTTTGGAGGTTCGAGCAGTACTTC
>once|-|TRBV19|TRBJ1-1
CASSFTGLTEAFF
TGTGCCAGTAGTTTTACGGGATTAACTGAAGCTTTCTTT
>-|TRBD2|TRBV13|TRBJ2-5
CASSLRAGGKETQYF
TGTGCCAGCAGCTTAAGAGCGGGGGGGAAAGAGACCCAGTACTTC
>-|-|TRBV6-1|TRBJ1-5
CASNPDSPNQPQHF
TGTGCCAGCAATCCGGACAGCCCCAATCAGCCCCAGCATTTT
>-|-|TRBV14|TRBJ2-1
CASSHVFGEGGSSYNEQFF
TGTGCCAGCAGCCATGTATTCGGGGAGGGGGGAAGCTCCTACAATGAGCAGTTCTTC
>once|-|TRBV30|TRBJ2-2
CAWSVEADGAGELFF
TGTGCCTGGAGTGTAGAAGCGGACGGGGCCGGGGAGCTGTTTTTT
>-|TRBD2|TRBV7-3|TRBJ2-3
CASSDRVAGGTDTQYF
TGTGCCAGCAGCGACCGTGTAGCGGGGGGCACAGATACGCAGTATTTT
>-|-|TRBV7-9|TRBJ1-1
CASSSSGLLFGAFF
TGTGCCAGCAGCTCCTCAGGACTTCTGTTCGGGGCTTTCTTT
>-|-|TRBV5-6|TRBJ1-5
CASTLGAANQPQHF
TGTGCCAGCACCTTGGGGGCAGCCAATCAGCCCCAGCATTTT
>-|-|TRBV21-1|TRBJ2-6
CASSTSGGAGANVLTF
TGTGCCAGCAGCACATCAGGGGGCGCTGGGGCCAACGTCCTGACTTTC
>-|-|TRBV27|TRBJ1-5
CASSSLISNQPQHF
TGTGCCAGCAGTTCTCTTATAAGCAATCAGCCCCAGCATTTT
>once|TRBD1|TRBV30|TRBJ1-4
CAWNLIGQGANEKLFF
TGTGCCTGGAACCTAATAGGACAGGGCGCTAATGAAAAACTGTTTTTT
>-|TRBD1|TRBV30|TRBJ1-2
CAWTSRDRGLTF
TGTGCCTGGACCTCCAGGGACAGGGGTCTCACCTTC
>-|-|TRBV7-3|TRBJ2-2
CASSDRGTGELFF
TGTGCCAGCAGCGATAGGGGGACCGGGGAGCTGTTTTTT
>-|-|TRBV10-2|TRBJ2-7
CASMGGYEQYF
TGCGCCAGCATGGGGGGCTACGAGCAGTACTTC
>-|-|TRBV6-1|TRBJ2-1
CASSEVGSSYNEQFF
TGTGCCAGCAGTGAAGTCGGTAGCTCCTACAATGAGCAGTTCTTC
>-|-|TRBV4-1|TRBJ2-2
CASSQAGGELFF
TGCGCCAGCAGCCAAGCGGGGGGGGAGCTGTTTTTT
>-|-|TRBV11-2|TRBJ2-7
CASSRTFSSYEQYF
TGTGCCAGCAGCCGGACTTTCAGCTCCTACGAGCAGTACTTC
>-|-|TRBV9|TRBJ1-1
CASSVAYGNTEAFF
TGTGCCAGCAGCGTAGCTTACGGGAACACTGAAGCTTTCTTT
>-|-|TRBV30|TRBJ2-3
CAWSVGADTQYF
TGTGCCTGGAGTGTAGGGGCAGATACGCAGTATTTT
>-|-|TRBV7-9|TRBJ1-3
CASSPAGAMGNTIYF
TGTGCCAGCAGCCCAGCGGGGGCCATGGGAAACACCATATATTTT
>-|TRBD1|TRBV7-7|TRBJ1-1
CASSLDRGTEAFF
TGTGCTAGCAGCTTAGACAGGGGAACTGAAGCTTTCTTT
>-|-|TRBV25-1|TRBJ2-3
CASSLTGSPLRDTQYF
TGTGCCAGCAGTCTAACAGGGTCCCCACTCAGAGATACGCAGTATTTT
>-|TRBD1|TRBV27|TRBJ1-5
CASSPRDSRGHQPQHF
TGTGCCAGCAGTCCAAGGGACAGCCGGGGGCATCAGCCCCAGCATTTT
>-|TRBD1|TRBV19|TRBJ2-7
CASRRTGGDEQYF
TGTGCCAGTAGACGGACAGGGGGCGACGAGCAGTACTTC
>-|TRBD2|TRBV29-1|TRBJ2-1
CSGTLAGDGDEQFF
TGCAGCGGAACCCTAGCGGGAGACGGCGATGAGCAGTTCTTC
>-|-|TRBV14|TRBJ1-1
CASSQDLMNTEAFF
TGTGCCAGCAGCCAAGATCTAATGAACACTGAAGCTTTCTTT
>once|-|TRBV14|TRBJ2-3
CASSQKGGVRRDTQYF
TGTGCCAGCAGCCAAAAAGGGGGAGTCAGGAGAGATACGCAGTATTTT
>-|-|TRBV10-3|TRBJ2-7
CAISDEAYEQYF
TGTGCCATCAGTGATGAGGCCTACGAGCAGTACTTC
>-|TRBD1|TRBV5-1|TRBJ1-3
CASSSTLQGAGNTIYF
TGCGCCAGCAGCTCGACACTTCAGGGGGCTGGAAACACCATATATTTT
>-|-|TRBV6-6|TRBJ2-7
CASSYTASSYEQYF
TGTGCCAGCAGTTACACGGCTAGCTCCTACGAGCAGTACTTC
>once|TRBD2|TRBV7-3|TRBJ2-7
CASSEGAGGSYEQYF
TGTGCCAGCAGCGAGGGGGCGGGAGGGTCCTACGAGCAGTACTTC
>few|-|TRBV5-6|TRBJ1-4
CASSLAGATNEKLFF
TGTGCCAGCAGCTTAGCGGGGGCAACTAATGAAAAACTGTTTTTT
>few|TRBD1|TRBV9|TRBJ1-4
CASSVGTVNEKLFF
TGTGCCAGCAGCGTCGGGACAGTGAATGAAAAACTGTTTTTT
>-|TRBD1|TRBV5-1|TRBJ2-1
CASSTGTGGNEQFF
TGCGCCAGCAGCACCGGGACAGGGGGCAATGAGCAGTTCTTC
>-|TRBD1|TRBV25-1|TRBJ1-2
CASSAQGNYGYTF
TGTGCCAGCAGTGCACAGGGGAACTATGGCTACACCTTC
>-|-|TRBV11-2|TRBJ2-2
CASSTVANTGELFF
TGTGCCAGCAGCACGGTAGCGAACACCGGGGAGCTGTTTTTT
>-|-|TRBV30|TRBJ2-3
CAWSVTEQIGYF
TGTGCCTGGAGTGTTACAGAGCAAATTGGATATTTT
>-|TRBD1|TRBV28|TRBJ1-1
CASSFRTGEAFF
TGTGCCAGCAGTTTTCGGACAGGGGAAGCTTTCTTT
>-|TRBD1|TRBV19|TRBJ1-2
CASRATGGGVNYGYTF
TGTGCCAGTAGAGCGACAGGGGGGGGTGTTAACTATGGCTACACCTTC
>-|TRBD2|TRBV9|TRBJ2-7
CASSVGLAGAPYEQYF
TGTGCCAGCAGCGTGGGACTAGCGGGAGCTCCCTACGAGCAGTACTTC
>-|-|TRBV29-1|TRBJ2-1
CSVEDPGKETWEQFF
TGCAGCGTTGAAGATCCAGGGAAGGAGACGTGGGAGCAGTTCTTC
>few|-|TRBV10-3|TRBJ1-1
CAISESSGVNTEAFF
TGTGCCATCAGTGAGTCCTCCGGGGTGAACACTGAAGCTTTCTTT
>-|-|TRBV5-1|TRBJ2-7
CASSLGSGYEQYF
TGCGCCAGCAGCTTGGGATCAGGCTACGAGCAGTACTTC
>-|TRBD2|TRBV5-8|TRBJ2-3
CASSLERGGDTQYF
TGTGCCAGCAGCTTGGAGCGGGGCGGGGATACGCAGTATTTT
>few|TRBD2|TRBV4-3|TRBJ2-2
CASSQDTSGRANTGELFF
TGCGCCAGCAGCCAGGACACTAGCGGGAGGGCGAACACCGGGGAGCTGTTTTTT